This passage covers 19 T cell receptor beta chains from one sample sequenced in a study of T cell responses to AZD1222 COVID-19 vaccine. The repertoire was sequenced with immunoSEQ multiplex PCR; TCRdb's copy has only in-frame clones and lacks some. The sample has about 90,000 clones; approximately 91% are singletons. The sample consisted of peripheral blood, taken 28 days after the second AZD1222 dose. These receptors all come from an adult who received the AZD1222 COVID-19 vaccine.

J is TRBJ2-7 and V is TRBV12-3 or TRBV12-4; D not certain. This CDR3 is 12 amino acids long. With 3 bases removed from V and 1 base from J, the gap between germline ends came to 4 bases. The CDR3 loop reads CASSFGSYEQYF. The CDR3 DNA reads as TGTGCCAGCAGTTTTGGGTCCTACGAGCAGTACTTC.

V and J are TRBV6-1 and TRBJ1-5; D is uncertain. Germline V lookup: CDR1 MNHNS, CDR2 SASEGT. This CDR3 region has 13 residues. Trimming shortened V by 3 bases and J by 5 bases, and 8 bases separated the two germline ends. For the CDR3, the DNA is TGTGCCAGCAGTGACAGGTCGGATCAGCCCCAGCATTTT. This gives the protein CASSDRSDQPQHF.

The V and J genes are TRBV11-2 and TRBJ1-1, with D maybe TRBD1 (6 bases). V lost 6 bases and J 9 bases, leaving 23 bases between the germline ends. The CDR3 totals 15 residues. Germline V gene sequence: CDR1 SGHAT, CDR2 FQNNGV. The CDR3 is CASRGLVGAASKAFF. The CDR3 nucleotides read TGTGCCAGCAGGGGATTAGTGGGGGCCGCGTCGAAAGCTTTCTTT.

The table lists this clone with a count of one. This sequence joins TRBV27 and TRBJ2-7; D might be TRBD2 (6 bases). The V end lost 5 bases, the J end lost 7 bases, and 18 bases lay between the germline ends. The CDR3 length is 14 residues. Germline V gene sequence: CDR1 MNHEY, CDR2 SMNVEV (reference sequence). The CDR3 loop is CASSPRTQAGEQYF. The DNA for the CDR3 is TGTGCCAGCAGTCCACGGACTCAGGCGGGAGAGCAGTACTTC.

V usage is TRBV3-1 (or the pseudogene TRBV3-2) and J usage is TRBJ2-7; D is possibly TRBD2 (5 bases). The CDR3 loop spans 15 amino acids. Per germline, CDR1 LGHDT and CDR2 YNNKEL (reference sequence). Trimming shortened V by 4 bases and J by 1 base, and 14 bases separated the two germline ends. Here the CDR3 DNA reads TGTGCCAGCAGCCGGGGAGAAGGTCCTTCCTACGAGCAGTACTTC. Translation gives CASSRGEGPSYEQYF.

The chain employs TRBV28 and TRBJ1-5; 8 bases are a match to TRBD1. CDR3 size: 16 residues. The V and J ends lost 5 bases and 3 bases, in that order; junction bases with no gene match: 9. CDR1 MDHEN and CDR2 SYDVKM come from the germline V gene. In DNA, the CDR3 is TGTGCCAGCAGTACCCCCGGCAGGGGGCCCAATCAGCCCCAGCATTTT. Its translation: CASSTPGRGPNQPQHF.

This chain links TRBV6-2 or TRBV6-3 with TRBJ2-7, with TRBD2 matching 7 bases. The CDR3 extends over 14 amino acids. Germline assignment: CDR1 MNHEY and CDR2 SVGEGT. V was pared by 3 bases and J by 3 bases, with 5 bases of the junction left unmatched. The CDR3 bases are TGTGCCAGCAGTTATGGAGGGAGGGTCTACGAGCAGTACTTC. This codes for CASSYGGRVYEQYF.

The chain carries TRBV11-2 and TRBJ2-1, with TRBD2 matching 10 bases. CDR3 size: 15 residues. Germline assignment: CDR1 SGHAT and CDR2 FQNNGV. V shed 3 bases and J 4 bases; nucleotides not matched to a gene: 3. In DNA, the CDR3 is TGTGCCAGCAGCTTCACTAGCGGGGAATACAATGAGCAGTTCTTC. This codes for CASSFTSGEYNEQFF. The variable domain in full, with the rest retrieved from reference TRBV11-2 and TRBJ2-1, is EAGVAQSPRYKIIEKRQSVAFWCNPISGHATLYWYQQILGQGPKLLIQFQNNGVVDDSQLPKDRFSAERLKGVDSTLKIQPAKLEDSAVYLCASSFTSGEYNEQFFGPGTRLTVL.

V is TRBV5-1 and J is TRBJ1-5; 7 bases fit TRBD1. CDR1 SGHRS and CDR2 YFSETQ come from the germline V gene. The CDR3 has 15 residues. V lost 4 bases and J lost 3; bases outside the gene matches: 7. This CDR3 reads CASSPGTVDNQPQHF. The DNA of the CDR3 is TGCGCCAGCAGCCCCGGGACAGTGGACAATCAGCCCCAGCATTTT.

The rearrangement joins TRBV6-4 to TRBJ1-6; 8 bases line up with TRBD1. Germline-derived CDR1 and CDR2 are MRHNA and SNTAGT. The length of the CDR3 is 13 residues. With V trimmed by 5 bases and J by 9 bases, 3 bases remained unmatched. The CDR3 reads CASSPTGGSPLHF. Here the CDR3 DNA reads TGTGCCAGCAGTCCTACAGGGGGTTCACCCCTCCACTTT.

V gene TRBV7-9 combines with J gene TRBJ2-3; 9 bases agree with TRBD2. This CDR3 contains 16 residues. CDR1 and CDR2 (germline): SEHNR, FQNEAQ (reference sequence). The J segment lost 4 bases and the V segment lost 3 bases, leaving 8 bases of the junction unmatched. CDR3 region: CASSFPGLASPDTQYF. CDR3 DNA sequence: TGTGCCAGCAGCTTTCCGGGACTAGCTAGTCCAGATACGCAGTATTTT.

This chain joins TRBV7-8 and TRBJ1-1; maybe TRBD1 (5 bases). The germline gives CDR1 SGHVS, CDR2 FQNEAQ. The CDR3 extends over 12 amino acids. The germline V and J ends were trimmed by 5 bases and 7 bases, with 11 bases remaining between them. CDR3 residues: CASSVAGGEAFF. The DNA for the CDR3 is TGTGCCAGCAGCGTCGCTGGGGGTGAAGCTTTCTTT.

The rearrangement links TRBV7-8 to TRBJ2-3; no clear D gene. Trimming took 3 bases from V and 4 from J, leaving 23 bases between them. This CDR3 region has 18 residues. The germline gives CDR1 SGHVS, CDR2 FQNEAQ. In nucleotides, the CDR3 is TGTGCCAGCAGCTTCTTTGGCGTATCGGTAACCGTCGCAGATACGCAGTATTTT. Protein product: CASSFFGVSVTVADTQYF.

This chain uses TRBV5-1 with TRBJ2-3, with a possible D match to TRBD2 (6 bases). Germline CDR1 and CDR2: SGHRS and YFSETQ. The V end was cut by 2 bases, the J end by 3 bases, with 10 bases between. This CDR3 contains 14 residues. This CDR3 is CASSFVSGTDTQYF. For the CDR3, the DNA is TGCGCCAGCAGCTTTGTAAGCGGGACAGATACGCAGTATTTT.

The DNA of the CDR3 is TGTGCCATCAACCAACCGGGATCCTACTCCTACACCTTC. Translated: CAINQPGSYSYTF. The rearrangement links TRBV10-3 to TRBJ1-2; no clear D gene. Per the germline V gene, CDR1 is ENHRY and CDR2 is SYGVKD. Trimming removed 7 bases at V and 10 bases at J, with 19 bases between. The length of the CDR3 is 13 residues.

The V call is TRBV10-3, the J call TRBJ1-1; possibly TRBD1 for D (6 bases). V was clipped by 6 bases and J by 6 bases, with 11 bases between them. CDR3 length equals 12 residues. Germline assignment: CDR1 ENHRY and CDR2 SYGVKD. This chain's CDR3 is CAIRPGEAEAFF. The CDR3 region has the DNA TGTGCCATCAGACCAGGGGAAGCTGAAGCTTTCTTT.

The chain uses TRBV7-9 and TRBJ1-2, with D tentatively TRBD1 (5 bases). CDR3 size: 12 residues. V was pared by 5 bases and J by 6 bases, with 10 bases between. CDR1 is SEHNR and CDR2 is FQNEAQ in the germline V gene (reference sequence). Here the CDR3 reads CASSPPGHGYTF. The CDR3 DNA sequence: TGTGCCAGCAGCCCCCCGGGGCATGGCTACACCTTC.

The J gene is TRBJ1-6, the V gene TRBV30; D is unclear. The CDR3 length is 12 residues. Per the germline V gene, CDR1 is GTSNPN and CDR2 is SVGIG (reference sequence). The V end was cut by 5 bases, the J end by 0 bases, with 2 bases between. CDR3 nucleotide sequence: TGTGCCTGGGGCTCCTATAATTCACCCCTCCACTTT. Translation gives CAWGSYNSPLHF.

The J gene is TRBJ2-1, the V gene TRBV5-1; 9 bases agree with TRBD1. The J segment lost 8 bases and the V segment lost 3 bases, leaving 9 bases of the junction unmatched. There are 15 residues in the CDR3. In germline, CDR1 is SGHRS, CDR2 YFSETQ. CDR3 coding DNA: TGCGCCAGCAGCTCCGGGGACAGGGCCGCCGATGAGCAGTTCTTC. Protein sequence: CASSSGDRAADEQFF. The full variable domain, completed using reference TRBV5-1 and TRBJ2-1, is KAGVTQTPRYLIKTRGQQVTLSCSPISGHRSVSWYQQTPGQGLQFLFEYFSETQRNKGNFPGRFSGRQFSNSRSEMNVSTLELGDSALYLCASSSGDRAADEQFFGPGTRLTVL.